This T cell receptor (beta chain) was sequenced for a study of cytomegalovirus exposure and HLA in healthy donors. This CDR3 comprises 16 residues. Germline values: CDR1 SGDLS, CDR2 YYNGEE. Between the trimmed V and J ends, which lost 2 bases and 2 bases, there was a span of 13 bases. The PCR had 60 Vbeta and 13 Jbeta primers. Only in-frame clones appear in the TCRdb table, and some are missing; sequencing was by immunoSEQ multiplex PCR. The profile shows approximately 140,000 clones, around 73% of them singletons. Material for sequencing was PBMCs. The TCR comes from a female donor in good health and CMV-seronegative. The rearrangement links TRBV9 to TRBJ2-2, with a possible D match to TRBD1 (6 bases). For the CDR3, the DNA is TGTGCCAGCAGCGTGGAACCAGGGGCCAACACCGGGGAGCTGTTTTTT. It encodes CASSVEPGANTGELFF.